The 22 T cell receptor beta chains below were found in one sample sequenced in a study of cytomegalovirus exposure and HLA in healthy donors. The PCR used 60 Vbeta and 13 Jbeta primers. Sequenced by immunoSEQ multiplex PCR; TCRdb stores in-frame clones only, minus some. This sample yields some 200,000 clones, of which 82% are seen a single time; 0.08% to 0.1% belongs to the top ten. The source material was PBMCs. These TCRs come from a boy between 2 and 10 years old in good health and CMV-seronegative.

This clone was observed once. V gene TRBV4-3 combines with J gene TRBJ2-5; D might be TRBD1 (6 bases). Trimming took 4 bases from V and 4 from J, leaving 16 bases between them. This CDR3 has 15 residues. The V gene's germline CDR1 is LGHNA and CDR2 YSLEER. In nucleotides, the CDR3 is TGCGCCAGCAGCCGCTACAGGGCTGAGGGAGAGACCCAGTACTTC. Translated, it gives CASSRYRAEGETQYF.

The genes are TRBV19 and TRBJ1-5, with D possibly being TRBD1 (6 bases). V was cut by 4 bases and J by 0 bases, with 13 bases left in between. The CDR3 sequence is 16 residues long. CDR1 is LNHDA, CDR2 SQIVND, per germline (reference sequence). CDR3 sequence: CASSTGQPYSNQPQHF. CDR3 in DNA: TGTGCCAGTAGTACAGGACAGCCGTATAGCAATCAGCCCCAGCATTTT.

J is TRBJ2-5 and V is TRBV5-1; 7 positions match TRBD1. This CDR3 spans 14 amino acids. The V gene's germline CDR1 is SGHRS and CDR2 YFSETQ. Trimming removed 4 bases from V and 1 base from J; junction bases left unmatched: 4. The CDR3 here is CASSPGQSQETQYF. CDR3 sequence (DNA): TGCGCCAGCAGCCCGGGACAGTCCCAAGAGACCCAGTACTTC.

The sample holds one count of this clone. V usage is TRBV18 and J usage is TRBJ2-7; perhaps TRBD2 as D (7 bases). Trimming cost V 3 bases and J 2 bases, with 14 bases left between them. Germline V gene lookup returns CDR1 KGHSH and CDR2 LQKENI. There are 15 residues in the CDR3. The CDR3: CASSPDGGPTYEQYF. The CDR3 coding sequence is TGTGCCAGCTCACCGGACGGGGGGCCTACCTACGAGCAGTACTTC.

V gene TRBV2 combines with J gene TRBJ1-4; D is unclear. With 8 bases removed from V and 0 bases from J, the gap between germline ends came to 19 bases. This CDR3 spans 17 amino acids. Germline assignment: CDR1 SNHLY and CDR2 FYNNEI. DNA for the CDR3: TGTGCCAGCCTGGGGAGGAGGTGGCTCTCAACTAATGAAAAACTGTTTTTT. It specifies CASLGRRWLSTNEKLFF.

V usage is TRBV2 and J usage is TRBJ2-5; D is unclear. The J call may be incorrect, as the DNA end agrees better with TRBJ2-7. This CDR3 is built from 12 residues. CDR1 and CDR2 (germline): SNHLY, FYNNEI. The CDR3 bases are TGTGCCAGCAGTGAAGAGCCCTACGAGCAGTACTTC. This sequence encodes CASSEEPYEQYF.

The chain employs TRBV4-1 and TRBJ1-2; a weak D match, TRBD1 (5 bases). CDR3 length: 17 residues. The germline gives CDR1 MGHRA, CDR2 YSYEKL. V lost 0 bases to trimming and J lost 3 bases, with 17 bases between them. The CDR3 region is CASSQDRSNRPYYGYTF. Written as DNA, the CDR3 is TGCGCCAGCAGCCAAGATCGTTCGAACAGGCCCTACTATGGCTACACCTTC.

This chain uses TRBV7-8 with TRBJ1-2; 8 bases are a match to TRBD1. With 5 bases clipped from V and 0 bases from J, the junction kept 20 bases outside the gene matches. The CDR3 is 20 residues long. CDR1 SGHVS and CDR2 FQNEAQ come from the germline V gene. The CDR3 loop is CASSPRRITGGASPNYGYTF. The CDR3 DNA reads TGTGCCAGCAGCCCCCGACGAATTACAGGGGGAGCATCTCCTAACTATGGCTACACCTTC.

This clone was observed a few times. J is TRBJ1-1 and V is TRBV18; TRBD1 might be the D (5 bases). The CDR3 contains 13 residues. The germline CDR1 and CDR2 sequences are KGHSH and LQKENI. Trimming took 2 bases from V and 5 from J, leaving 9 bases between them. The CDR3 loop reads CASSPGTGTEAFF. DNA for the CDR3: TGTGCCAGCTCACCAGGAACAGGAACTGAAGCTTTCTTT.

The chain uses TRBV11-2 and TRBJ2-7; 7 bases are shared with TRBD1. CDR3 length: 16 residues. J was trimmed by 2 bases and V by 5 bases; bases with no gene match: 12. Germline V CDR1 and CDR2: SGHAT, FQNNGV. CDR3: CASSRSQRGRTYEQYF. CDR3 coding DNA: TGTGCCAGCAGCCGCTCTCAGAGGGGGCGGACCTACGAGCAGTACTTC.

Here the CDR3 reads CAISRGQGDEQYF. The CDR3 bases are TGTGCCATCAGTCGAGGACAGGGAGACGAGCAGTACTTC. The V gene is TRBV10-3, the J gene TRBJ2-7; 8 nucleotides agree with TRBD1. Germline values: CDR1 ENHRY, CDR2 SYGVKD. The junction had 5 bases not matched to a gene; V was cut back by 5 bases and J by 5 bases. This CDR3 has 13 amino acids.

This clone has more than one count but fewer than ten. This chain links TRBV19 with TRBJ1-2, with 9 bases aligning to TRBD1. The CDR3 contains 15 residues. CDR1 LNHDA and CDR2 SQIVND come from the germline V gene (reference sequence). V shed 5 bases, J shed 4 bases, and the junction held 8 bases outside the gene matches. The CDR3 sequence is CASSPRDRDSYGYTF. DNA of the CDR3: TGTGCCAGTAGTCCCCGGGACAGGGATTCCTATGGCTACACCTTC.

This clone was counted only a few times. The chain uses TRBV7-2 and TRBJ2-3; 10 bases match TRBD2. With V trimmed by 5 bases and J by 5 bases, 13 bases remained unmatched. In germline, CDR1 is SGHTA, CDR2 FQGNSA. The CDR3 has 17 amino acids. The CDR3, as DNA: TGTGCCAGCAGCGGCACTCCTCTAGCGGGGGAGGGAGATACGCAGTATTTT. This encodes CASSGTPLAGEGDTQYF.

The gene calls are TRBV15 and TRBJ2-7; 7 bases agree with TRBD2. The CDR3 length is 16 residues. V was pared by 5 bases and J by 6 bases, with 16 bases of the junction left unmatched. Germline V CDR1 and CDR2: LNHNV, YYDKDF (reference sequence). CDR3 in DNA: TGTGCCACCAGCGCCCTCCCTCCAGCGGGGCGAGGCGAGCAGTACTTC. It translates to CATSALPPAGRGEQYF.

The rearrangement uses TRBV19 and TRBJ1-1; D is undetermined. Germline assignment: CDR1 LNHDA and CDR2 SQIVND (reference sequence). Trimming shortened V by 7 bases and J by 5 bases, and 14 bases separated the two germline ends. The CDR3 extends over 13 amino acids. The CDR3 protein is CASTMGRRTEAFF. CDR3 nucleotides: TGTGCCAGTACCATGGGCAGACGGACTGAAGCTTTCTTT.

The DNA for the CDR3 is TGCGCCAGCAGCTTGGAAGGGAGCTATGGCTACACCTTC. Protein sequence: CASSLEGSYGYTF. The chain combines TRBV5-1 with TRBJ1-2; D gene ambiguous. V gave up 0 bases and J gave up 4 bases, with 7 bases separating them. Germline assignment: CDR1 SGHRS and CDR2 YFSETQ. There are 13 residues in the CDR3.

The V and J genes are TRBV2 and TRBJ1-4; D unclear. The germline gives CDR1 SNHLY, CDR2 FYNNEI. The length of the CDR3 is 13 residues. Trimming pared 6 bases from V and 6 bases from J, leaving 11 bases between. The CDR3 sequence: CASSLADDEKLFF. The CDR3 DNA reads as TGTGCCAGCAGCTTAGCGGACGATGAAAAACTGTTTTTT.

The rearrangement links TRBV5-4 to TRBJ2-7; 7 nucleotides align to TRBD2. The germline V gene encodes CDR1 SGHNT and CDR2 YYREEE (reference sequence). This CDR3 has 15 residues. V shed 0 bases, J shed 4 bases, and the junction held 7 bases outside the gene matches. The CDR3 DNA is TGTGCCAGCAGCTTGGGGGGGAGGGCTTCATACGAGCAGTACTTC. As protein: CASSLGGRASYEQYF.

The chain recombines TRBV4-3 with TRBJ1-4, with D possibly TRBD1 on 6 matching bases. The CDR3 extends over 16 amino acids. The germline V and J ends were trimmed by 1 base and 8 bases, with 17 bases remaining between them. The germline V gene encodes CDR1 LGHNA and CDR2 YSLEER. CDR3 protein: CASSQGPPRQGEKLFF. CDR3 nucleotide sequence: TGCGCCAGCAGCCAAGGCCCTCCACGGCAGGGGGAAAAACTGTTTTTT.

CDR3 bases: TGTGCCAGTAGTATGTCGGGACAGGGGGCGAGCTACACCTTC. This translates into CASSMSGQGASYTF. V gene TRBV19 combines with J gene TRBJ1-2; 12 bases are a match to TRBD1. Trimming cost V 3 bases and J 9 bases; bases outside gene matches: 5. The CDR3 length is 14 residues. The germline gives CDR1 LNHDA, CDR2 SQIVND (reference sequence).

The chain employs TRBV29-1 and TRBJ2-1, with a tentative D call TRBD1 (5 bases). This CDR3 region has 12 residues. Germline assignment: CDR1 SQVTM and CDR2 ANQGSEA. V was shortened by 4 bases and J by 4 bases, with 8 bases between the two germline ends. The CDR3 coding sequence is TGCAGCGTTGTACAGGTTTACAATGAGCAGTTCTTC. Translating gives CSVVQVYNEQFF.

This clone was detected once. V is TRBV10-1 and J is TRBJ2-2; possibly TRBD1 for D (6 bases). The CDR3 length is 17 residues. Germline CDR1 reads WNHNN; CDR2 reads SYGVQD (reference sequence). The ends were cut back, 3 bases at V and 0 bases at J, with 14 bases in the middle. In DNA, the CDR3 is TGCGCCAGCAGTGATCTCAGGGGAAATTCGAACACCGGGGAGCTGTTTTTT. Translating gives CASSDLRGNSNTGELFF.